Following are 24 T cell receptor beta chains from one sample sequenced in a study of PD-L1 blockade in urothelial cancer. Time point here: peripheral blood 6 weeks after treatment start. Some clones are missing from TCRdb's copy, which holds only in-frame ones; the method was immunoSEQ multiplex PCR. The sample comprises 50,000 to 55,000 clones, 85% to 90% of which are singletons, and about 2.6% rests with the top ten. The sequencing here drew on PBMCs, taken around atezolizumab (anti-PD-L1) treatment. These receptors were taken from a man in his 60s with urothelial cancer.

V usage is TRBV19 and J usage is TRBJ2-6, with a weak D call TRBD2 (5 bases). V lost 3 bases, J lost 1 base, and 10 bases lay in between. CDR3 length: 16 amino acids. Germline CDR1 and CDR2: LNHDA and SQIVND (reference sequence). The CDR3 DNA is TGTGCCAGTAGTATTGTTCGAGGGTCTGGGGCCAACGTCCTGACTTTC. Protein sequence: CASSIVRGSGANVLTF. The full variable domain, completed using reference TRBV19 and TRBJ2-6, is DGGITQSPKYLFRKEGQNVTLSCEQNLNHDAMYWYRQDPGQGLRLIYYSQIVNDFQKGDIAEGYSVSREKKESFPLTVTSAQKNPTAFYLCASSIVRGSGANVLTFGAGSRLTVL.

DNA of the CDR3: TGTGCCAGCAGCTTAGGTGGAGCAGGGGTGGATCAGCCCCAGCATTTT. Translated: CASSLGGAGVDQPQHF. The rearrangement joins TRBV7-2 to TRBJ1-5; a possible D gene is TRBD1 (6 bases). V was clipped by 1 base and J by 5 bases, with 15 bases between them. The CDR3 covers 16 residues. The germline V gene has CDR1 SGHTA and CDR2 FQGNSA.

This clone appeared a few times. The rearrangement joins TRBV30 to TRBJ1-1; 7 bases match TRBD1. Germline loops: CDR1 GTSNPN, CDR2 SVGIG (reference sequence). The J segment lost 10 bases and the V segment lost 3 bases, leaving 8 bases of the junction unmatched. The CDR3 has 12 residues. The CDR3 sequence is CAWRQGTVRAFF. The CDR3 DNA is TGTGCCTGGAGGCAAGGGACAGTACGAGCTTTCTTT.

This chain uses TRBV19 with TRBJ1-2, with D tentatively TRBD1 (6 bases). Trimming removed 3 bases from V and 3 bases from J, with 8 bases in between. Germline CDR1 LNHDA, CDR2 SQIVND (reference sequence). This CDR3 comprises 13 residues. The CDR3, as DNA: TGTGCCAGTAGTATCGGGACATACTATGGCTACACCTTC. This encodes CASSIGTYYGYTF.

V gene TRBV2 combines with J gene TRBJ2-2; 8 bases map to TRBD1. The trim removed 4 bases at V and 6 bases at J, leaving 4 bases unmatched. The CDR3 runs 14 residues. The germline CDR1 and CDR2 sequences are SNHLY and FYNNEI. The CDR3 DNA reads as TGTGCCAGCAGTGTGACAGGGGAAGCCGGGGAGCTGTTTTTT. It is translated as CASSVTGEAGELFF.

The chain links TRBV19 to TRBJ1-1, with a tentative D call TRBD1 (6 bases). This CDR3 is built from 13 residues. Germline CDR1 and CDR2: LNHDA and SQIVND (reference sequence). V was cut by 10 bases and J by 3 bases, with 15 bases left in between. This chain's CDR3 is CATKNRVDTEAFF. CDR3 sequence (DNA): TGTGCCACCAAAAACAGGGTTGACACTGAAGCTTTCTTT.

This sequence joins TRBV29-1 and TRBJ2-7, with D maybe TRBD2 (6 bases). CDR1 is SQVTM and CDR2 is ANQGSEA in the germline V gene. V lost 5 bases and J 2 bases, leaving 10 bases between the germline ends. The CDR3 runs 12 residues. CDR3 amino acids: CSVLGGTYEQYF. CDR3 bases: TGCAGCGTTTTGGGGGGAACCTACGAGCAGTACTTC.

Turning to this clone: Other nucleotide sequences in the sample specify the same CDR3. The chain is built from TRBV7-2 and TRBJ2-1; D unresolved. The CDR3 contains 12 residues. Trimming took off 1 base at V and 7 bases at J, with 5 bases between the two ends. CDR1 and CDR2 (germline): SGHTA, FQGNSA. For the CDR3, the DNA is TGTGCCAGCAGCTTAGGCAGGAATGAGCAGTTCTTC. It codes for CASSLGRNEQFF.

This clone was found a few times. The V call is TRBV7-8, the J call TRBJ2-7, with 7 bases fitting TRBD1. Looked up from germline, CDR1 is SGHVS and CDR2 is FQNEAQ. V trimming: 7 bases; J trimming: 2 bases; junction bases outside the gene matches: 8. This CDR3 region has 14 residues. The CDR3 loop reads CASTGQDMTYEQYF. The CDR3, as DNA: TGTGCCAGCACCGGACAGGATATGACCTACGAGCAGTACTTC.

The chain employs TRBV9 and TRBJ2-5; 15 positions match TRBD2. This CDR3 region has 17 residues. CDR1 is SGDLS, CDR2 YYNGEE, per germline. V shed 1 base and J 4 bases; nucleotides not matched to a gene: 5. CDR3 DNA: TGTGCCAGCAGCGTATCGGGACTAGCGGGGGGCCCAGAGACCCAGTACTTC. Encoded protein: CASSVSGLAGGPETQYF.

V is TRBV7-9 and J is TRBJ2-1; D unclear. CDR1 is SEHNR, CDR2 FQNEAQ, per germline (reference sequence). V gave up 4 bases and J gave up 4 bases, with 5 bases separating them. The CDR3 loop spans 12 amino acids. CDR3 amino acids: CASSSQYNEQFF. In nucleotides, the CDR3 is TGTGCCAGCAGCTCCCAATACAATGAGCAGTTCTTC.

The count of this clone is one. V and J are TRBV11-2 and TRBJ1-2, with 8 bases lining up with TRBD1. The junction had 1 base not matched to a gene; V was cut back by 1 base and J by 3 bases. Germline-derived CDR1 and CDR2 are SGHAT and FQNNGV. The CDR3 is 14 amino acids. The CDR3 here is CASSLAGGDYGYTF. The CDR3 DNA follows: TGTGCCAGCAGCTTAGCAGGGGGCGACTATGGCTACACCTTC.

This rearrangement joins TRBV5-1 to TRBJ2-1, with D tentatively TRBD1 (6 bases). The germline V gene encodes CDR1 SGHRS and CDR2 YFSETQ. CDR3 length equals 14 residues. The V end lost 7 bases, the J end lost 7 bases, and 18 bases lay between the germline ends. The CDR3 DNA sequence: TGCGCCAGCCAAAGGGACAAAGTTATGAATGAGCAGTTCTTC. Amino acids: CASQRDKVMNEQFF.

Concerning this clone itself: Its ends do not fully match the called genes, so a read error is possible. J is TRBJ1-1 and V is TRBV7-3, with a tentative D call TRBD1 (5 bases). This CDR3 comprises 14 residues. Germline V lookup: CDR1 SGHTA, CDR2 FQGTGA. The CDR3 region is CASSGSGGNTEAFF. In DNA form, the CDR3 reads TGTGCCAGCAGCGGGTCCGGGGGGAACACTGAGGCTTTCTTT. Using reference TRBV7-3 and TRBJ1-1 for the parts outside the CDR3, the full variable domain is GAGVSQTPSNKVTEKGKYVELRCDPISGHTALYWYRQSLGQGPEFLIYFQGTGAADDSGLPNDRFFAVRPEGSVSTLKIQRTERGDSAVYLCASSGSGGNTEAFFGQGTRLTVV.

The CDR3 nucleotides are TGCGCCAGCAGCCCGAGGGGACTCGACTCCTACAATGAGCAGTTCTTC. Residues: CASSPRGLDSYNEQFF. The J gene is TRBJ2-1, the V gene TRBV5-1; D is perhaps TRBD2 (6 bases). The germline V and J ends were trimmed by 4 bases and 0 bases, with 14 bases remaining between them. The CDR3 covers 16 residues. Per germline, CDR1 SGHRS and CDR2 YFSETQ.

This rearrangement joins TRBV6-1 to TRBJ2-7, with D possibly matching TRBD2 (5 bases). V shed 5 bases and J shed 4 bases, with 18 bases lying between them. Per germline, CDR1 MNHNS and CDR2 SASEGT. This CDR3 has 15 residues. The CDR3 bases are TGTGCCAGCAGTTTACATGGCGGGTCATCATACGAGCAGTACTTC. It encodes CASSLHGGSSYEQYF.

This clone was counted a single time. This sequence joins TRBV11-2 and TRBJ2-5, with D tentatively TRBD2 (6 bases). The CDR3 totals 14 residues. V was cut by 3 bases and J by 5 bases, with 13 bases left in between. Germline CDR1 reads SGHAT; CDR2 reads FQNNGV. CDR3 nucleotide sequence: TGTGCCAGCAGCTTGGGGTCAGGGAGGGAGACCCAGTACTTC. Its protein product is CASSLGSGRETQYF. Combining the CDR3 with reference TRBV11-2 and TRBJ2-5 gives the whole variable domain EAGVAQSPRYKIIEKRQSVAFWCNPISGHATLYWYQQILGQGPKLLIQFQNNGVVDDSQLPKDRFSAERLKGVDSTLKIQPAKLEDSAVYLCASSLGSGRETQYFGPGTRLLVL.

This rearrangement joins TRBV12-5 to TRBJ1-2; TRBD1 matches 9 bases. This CDR3 comprises 15 residues. Trimming cost V 7 bases and J 0 bases; bases outside gene matches: 6. Germline-derived CDR1 and CDR2 are LGHNT and FRNRAP. The CDR3 nucleotides are TGTGCTAGTGAATGGGGACAGGGTCCTAACTATGGCTACACCTTC. Translating it yields CASEWGQGPNYGYTF.

J is TRBJ2-3 and V is TRBV9, with D possibly TRBD2 on 5 matching bases. V dropped 0 bases and J dropped 0 bases, with 11 bases sitting between them. CDR3 size: 16 residues. Germline V gene sequence: CDR1 SGDLS, CDR2 YYNGEE. The CDR3 reads CASSVAGGPSTDTQYF. The CDR3 nucleotides are TGTGCCAGCAGCGTAGCCGGCGGGCCTAGCACAGATACGCAGTATTTT. Based on the CDR3 plus reference TRBV9 and TRBJ2-3, the full variable domain is DSGVTQTPKHLITATGQRVTLRCSPRSGDLSVYWYQQSLDQGLQFLIQYYNGEERAKGNILERFSAQQFPDLHSELNLSSLELGDSALYFCASSVAGGPSTDTQYFGPGTRLTVL.

The rearrangement links TRBV10-3 to TRBJ2-7; 14 positions match TRBD2. Germline trimming cut 6 bases from V and 6 bases from J; bases unmatched to any gene: 1. Germline V gene data show CDR1 as ENHRY and CDR2 as SYGVKD. The CDR3 sequence is 13 residues long. CDR3 protein: CAIRGLAGVEQYF. The CDR3 coding sequence is TGTGCCATCAGGGGACTAGCGGGGGTCGAGCAGTACTTC.

The genes are TRBV10-2 and TRBJ2-7, with 9 nucleotides matching TRBD2. The germline V gene has CDR1 WSHSY and CDR2 SAAADI. The CDR3 is 14 residues long. Trimming cost V 6 bases and J 2 bases; bases outside gene matches: 5. The CDR3 sequence: CASREAGGTYEQYF. In nucleotides, the CDR3 is TGCGCCAGCAGAGAAGCGGGGGGCACCTACGAGCAGTACTTC.

This chain uses TRBV7-9 with TRBJ2-1, with 11 bases matching TRBD2. V trimming: 5 bases; J trimming: 2 bases; junction bases outside the gene matches: 5. The germline gives CDR1 SEHNR, CDR2 FQNEAQ (reference sequence). CDR3 length equals 16 residues. In DNA form, the CDR3 reads TGTGCCAGCAGCCCGGGACTAGCGGAGACCTACAATGAGCAGTTCTTC. Encoded protein: CASSPGLAETYNEQFF.

The chain joins TRBV1 to TRBJ2-3; the D call in the table, TRBD2, was not verified against the DNA. TRBV1 is labeled a pseudogene. The CDR3 runs to 17 residues. CDR3 sequence (DNA): TGCACCAGCAGCTTTCCCGGGACTAGCGGGGTCACAGATACGCAGTATTTT. Protein: CTSSFPGTSGVTDTQYF.

The sample holds one count of this clone. The chain combines TRBV6-1 with TRBJ2-1; TRBD2 agrees at 11 bases. From germline, CDR1 is MNHNS and CDR2 SASEGT. The junction had 5 bases not matched to a gene; V was cut back by 6 bases and J by 4 bases. The CDR3 is 15 residues long. The chain's CDR3 is CASSVAGGLYNEQFF. CDR3 bases: TGTGCCAGCAGCGTAGCGGGGGGGCTATACAATGAGCAGTTCTTC.